This T cell receptor beta chain was captured in a study of blood T cell repertoires in COVID-19. Across the whole study: Samples came from the United States, Italy and Spain, spanning acute and convalescent COVID-19. Sources were T cells, B-cell-depleted T cells, or PBMCs; the material itself was cDNA or gDNA.

In the original workflow: Amplification with reference gene primers provided the estimates of nucleated cell counts. The assay was immunoSEQ multiplex PCR, and TCRdb's table has in-frame clones only and misses some. The DNA gave D and trimming, while V, J and clone size come from that table. The table shows around 200,000 clones, with 80% to 90% occurring only once. The V gene's germline CDR1 is LGHNA and CDR2 YNFKEQ. The CDR3 runs 15 residues. V lost 0 bases, J lost 3 bases, and 3 bases stayed unmatched. Material: peripheral blood. The receptor was isolated from a man older than 75 with acute or convalescent COVID-19. This chain joins TRBV4-2 and TRBJ2-3, with 7 bases that match TRBD1. The CDR3 here is CASSQEARGTDTQYF. The CDR3 nucleotides are TGTGCCAGCAGCCAAGAGGCCAGGGGGACAGATACGCAGTATTTT.